This T cell receptor (beta chain) was sequenced in a study of cytomegalovirus exposure and HLA in healthy donors. V was clipped by 4 bases and J by 1 base, with 9 bases between them. CDR1 is SGHVS, CDR2 FNYEAQ, per germline. The CDR3 runs to 14 residues. The donors were part of the validation cohort, which consisted of roughly 110 subjects and was separate from the first cohort of 666 subjects. Regarding the study as a whole: TCR beta chains numbering approximately 150 were designated cytomegalovirus-associated. One later analysis, an examination of the roughly 130 validation repertoires, found that first-cohort TCR clusters tended to co-occur in them. Rarity marked most TCR sequences, yet some public TCRs occurred in many donors.

Sequencing was performed with immunoSEQ multiplex PCR; in TCRdb, only in-frame clones are kept and a portion is missing. The sample has over 130,000 clones, around 87% seen once. A remark on this clone: Its antigen is not identified.

Sequencing was performed on PBMCs. This receptor was obtained from a young man in good health and CMV-seropositive. The rearrangement uses TRBV7-6 and TRBJ2-3; no definite D call. The CDR3 sequence: CASSSDSGTDTQYF. For the CDR3, the DNA is TGTGCCAGCAGCTCTGACTCGGGCACAGATACGCAGTATTTT.